The text below deals with one T cell receptor beta chain. Treatment defined: randomized to nivolumab then ipilimumab (arm A) or the reverse (arm B). No patient had prior DNA-damaging chemotherapy. From thawed PBMCs, live CD3+CD8+ cells negative for CD19 and CD56 were sorted. This entry comes from a study of sequential checkpoint blockade in melanoma. The CDR3 spans 15 residues. The V gene's germline CDR1 is SGHKS and CDR2 YYEKEE (reference sequence). Trimming took 2 bases from V and 5 from J, leaving 16 bases between them. Libraries were prepared by immunoSEQ multiplex PCR; TCRdb keeps only in-frame clonotypes and omits some of them. The sample contains 10,000 to 11,000 clones, 56% of which appear only once.

Sequencing used CD8+ T cells sorted from blood (inferred from file names), obtained from a patient given nivolumab and ipilimumab in sequence. The chain is built from TRBV5-5 and TRBJ2-5; D might be TRBD2 (6 bases). This sequence originates from a human donor with melanoma. DNA of the CDR3: TGTGCCAGCAGCTTTTCCGGAGGGTTAGGGGAGACCCAGTACTTC. Translation: CASSFSGGLGETQYF.